This TCR beta chain was identified during a study of cytomegalovirus exposure and HLA in healthy donors. The primer mix had 60 Vbeta and 13 Jbeta primers. Sequencing used immunoSEQ multiplex PCR; TCRdb keeps in-frame clones, though not all of them. The sample consists of around 140,000 clones, around four fifths of them appearing once. Each donor was healthy, and each was a bone marrow donor. Material: PBMCs. The sequence derives from a man aged 35-49 years in good health and CMV-seronegative.

CDR3 bases: TGTGCCAGCAGCCCTACTCAGGGTTCGGCTTTCTTT. It is translated as CASSPTQGSAFF. V is TRBV5-6 and J is TRBJ1-1, with D possibly matching TRBD1 (5 bases). The CDR3 totals 12 residues. The germline V gene encodes CDR1 SGHDT and CDR2 YYEEEE. V was clipped by 4 bases and J by 11 bases, with 15 bases between them.